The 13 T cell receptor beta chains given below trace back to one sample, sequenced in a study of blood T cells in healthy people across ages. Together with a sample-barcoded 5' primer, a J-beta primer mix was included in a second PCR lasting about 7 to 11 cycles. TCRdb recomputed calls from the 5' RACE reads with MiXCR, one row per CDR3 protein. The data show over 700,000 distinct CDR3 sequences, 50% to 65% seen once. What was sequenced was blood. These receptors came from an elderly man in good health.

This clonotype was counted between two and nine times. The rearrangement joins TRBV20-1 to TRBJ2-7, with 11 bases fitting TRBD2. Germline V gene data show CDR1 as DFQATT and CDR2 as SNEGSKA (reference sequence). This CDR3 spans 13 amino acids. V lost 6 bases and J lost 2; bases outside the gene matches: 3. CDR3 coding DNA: TGCAGTGCCGGGACTAGCGGCACCTACGAGCAGTACTTC. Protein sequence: CSAGTSGTYEQYF.

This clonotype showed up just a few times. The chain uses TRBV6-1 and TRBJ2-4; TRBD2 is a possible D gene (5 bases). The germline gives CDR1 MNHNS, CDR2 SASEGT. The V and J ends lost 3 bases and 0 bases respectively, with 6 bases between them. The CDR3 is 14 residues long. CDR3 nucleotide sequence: TGTGCCAGCAGTGAGGGGAGAGCCAAAAACATTCAGTACTTC. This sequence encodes CASSEGRAKNIQYF.

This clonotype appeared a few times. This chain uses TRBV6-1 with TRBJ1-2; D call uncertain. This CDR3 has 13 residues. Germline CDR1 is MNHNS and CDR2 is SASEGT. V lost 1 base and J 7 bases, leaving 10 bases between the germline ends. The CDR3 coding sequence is TGTGCCAGCAGTGAAGAGCCGGGCACTGGCTACACCTTC. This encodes CASSEEPGTGYTF.

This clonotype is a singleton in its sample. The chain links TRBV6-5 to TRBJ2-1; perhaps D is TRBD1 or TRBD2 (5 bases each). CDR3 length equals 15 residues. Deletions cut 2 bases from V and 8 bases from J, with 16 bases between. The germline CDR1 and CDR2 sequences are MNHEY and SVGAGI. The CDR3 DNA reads TGTGCCAGCAGTTACCCCGGACGAGGGGTCTATGAGCAGTTCTTC. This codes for CASSYPGRGVYEQFF.

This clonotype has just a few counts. CDR3 protein: CASSQPPGLAGVEETQYF. The DNA of the CDR3 is TGCGCCAGCAGCCAACCCCCAGGACTAGCGGGAGTAGAAGAGACCCAGTACTTC. V gene TRBV4-1 combines with J gene TRBJ2-5; the match to TRBD2 covers 13 bases. The CDR3 spans 18 residues. The V gene's germline CDR1 is MGHRA and CDR2 YSYEKL. With V trimmed by 2 bases and J by 3 bases, 9 bases remained unmatched.

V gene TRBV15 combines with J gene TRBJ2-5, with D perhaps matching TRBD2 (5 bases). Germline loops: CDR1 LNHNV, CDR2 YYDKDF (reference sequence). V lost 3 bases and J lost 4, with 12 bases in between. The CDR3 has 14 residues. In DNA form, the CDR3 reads TGTGCCACCAGCAGTGTCGCGGCGGGAGAGACCCAGTACTTC. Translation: CATSSVAAGETQYF.

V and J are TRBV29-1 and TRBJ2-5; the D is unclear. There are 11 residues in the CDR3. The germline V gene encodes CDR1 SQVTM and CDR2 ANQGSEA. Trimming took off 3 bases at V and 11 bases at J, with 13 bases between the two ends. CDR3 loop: CSVESYNEQYF. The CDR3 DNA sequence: TGCAGCGTTGAGAGTTACAATGAGCAGTACTTC. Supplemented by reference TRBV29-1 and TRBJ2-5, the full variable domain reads SAVISQKPSRDICQRGTSLTIQCQVDSQVTMMFWYRQQPGQSLTLIATANQGSEATYESGFVIDKFPISRPNLTFSTLTVSNMSPEDSSIYLCSVESYNEQYFGPGTRLLVL.

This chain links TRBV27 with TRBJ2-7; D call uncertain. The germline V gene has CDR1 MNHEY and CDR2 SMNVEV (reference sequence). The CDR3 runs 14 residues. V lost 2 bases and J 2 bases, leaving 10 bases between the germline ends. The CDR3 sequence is CASSLRWLAYEQYF. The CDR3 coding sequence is TGTGCCAGCAGTTTAAGATGGCTAGCCTACGAGCAGTACTTC.

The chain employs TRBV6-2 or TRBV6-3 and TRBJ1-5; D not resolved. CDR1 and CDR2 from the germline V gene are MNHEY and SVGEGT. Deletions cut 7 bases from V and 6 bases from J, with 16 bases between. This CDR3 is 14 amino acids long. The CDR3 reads CASTEGQGVQPQHF. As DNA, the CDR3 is TGTGCCAGCACAGAGGGCCAAGGTGTTCAGCCCCAGCATTTT.

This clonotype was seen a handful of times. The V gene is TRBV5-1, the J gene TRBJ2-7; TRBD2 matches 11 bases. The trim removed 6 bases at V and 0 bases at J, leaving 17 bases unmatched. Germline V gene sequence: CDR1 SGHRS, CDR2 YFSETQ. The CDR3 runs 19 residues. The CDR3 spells CASKATSGSIGPSSYEQYF. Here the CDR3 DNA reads TGCGCCAGCAAGGCCACTAGCGGGAGTATCGGGCCTAGCTCCTACGAGCAGTACTTC.

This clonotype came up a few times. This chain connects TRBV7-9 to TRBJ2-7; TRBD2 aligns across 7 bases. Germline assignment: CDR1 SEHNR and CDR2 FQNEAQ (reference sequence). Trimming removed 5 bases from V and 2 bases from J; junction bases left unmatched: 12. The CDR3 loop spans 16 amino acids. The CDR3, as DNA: TGTGCCAGCAGCCAAGAAGCGGGACTAACCGCCTACGAGCAGTACTTC. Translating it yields CASSQEAGLTAYEQYF.

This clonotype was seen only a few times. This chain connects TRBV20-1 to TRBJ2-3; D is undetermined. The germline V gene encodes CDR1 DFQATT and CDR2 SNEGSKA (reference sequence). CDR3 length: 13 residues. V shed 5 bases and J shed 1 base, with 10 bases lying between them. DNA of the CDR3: TGCAGTGCTCCATTGGCGCGCACAGATACGCAGTATTTT. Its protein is CSAPLARTDTQYF.

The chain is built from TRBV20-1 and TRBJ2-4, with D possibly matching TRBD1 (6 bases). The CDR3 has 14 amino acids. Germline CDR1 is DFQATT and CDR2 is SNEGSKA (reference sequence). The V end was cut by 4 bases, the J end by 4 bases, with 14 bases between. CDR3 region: CSATRGMGKNIQYF. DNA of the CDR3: TGCAGTGCTACCAGGGGAATGGGAAAAAACATTCAGTACTTC.